This T cell receptor beta chain was recorded in a study of identical twins (TCRdb year 2016). Background on the whole study: To test whether fetal clonotypes persist, the study used deep sequencing on TCR alpha and beta repertoires from monozygotic twins, unrelated adults of various ages, and cord blood. To rule out contamination, the twin experiments were replicated at different times with different library preparation protocols. The investigation overall reported the following: Compared with coincidental sharing between unrelated individuals, out-of-frame TCR alpha sequences shared between twins had an excess of sequences with low generation probability. Excess twin sharing in beta out-of-frame sequences was weaker because fewer shared sequences lowered the signal-to-noise ratio. Abundant cord blood beta clonotypes carried fewer insertions; young adult naive repertoires showed a weaker similar trend, while memory repertoires showed none. Invariant T cells such as MAIT and iNKT could partly confound zero-insertion analyses, though diverse VJ usage argued against this for most clonotypes. In monozygotic twins, out-of-frame TCR alpha sharing was systematically underestimated by recombination models, although the models agreed with sharing between unrelated individuals. Conclusions relied on cross-sectional statistical analysis, since the same donors could not be followed over many years.

Every donor in the study was a healthy Caucasian. Three pairs of female monozygotic twins, all aged roughly 18 to 30 years, made up the twin cohort. Positive isolation kits from Invitrogen were used to isolate the CD4+ and CD8+ T cell populations. Libraries were constructed by 5' RACE. Sequencer: Illumina HiSeq 2000. Template switching introduced a universal primer binding site; the final cDNA contained a unique molecular identifier, enabling accurate counting of TCR cDNA molecules. Specific primers in the conserved constant-segment region were used to synthesize first-strand cDNA for TCR alpha and beta chains. To control for contamination, each cDNA library was double barcoded with a SMART-Mk sample barcode plus Illumina barcodes. TruSeq adapter sequences along with Illumina sample barcodes were introduced in two successive PCR steps. TCR alpha and beta cDNA libraries were sequenced on the Illumina HiSeq platform with custom primers. The original methods were these. Raw reads were processed with MiGEC to extract unique molecular identifiers, and MiXCR was used to determine CDR3 positions. Recombination models were inferred per individual with the repgenHMM and IGoR tools using an EM algorithm. Shared clonotype analysis was performed with the tcR package in R, normalizing sharing by the product of cloneset sizes. To study raw recombination without the effects of thymic and clonal selection, out-of-frame nonproductive sequences were analyzed. In-frame beta chains were kept once TCRdb had trimmed the public reads at Q25 with fastp and called clones with MiXCR. When rows share a CDR3 protein, they turn into one entry using the most common DNA and genes. The V and J calls come from TCRdb's annotation, not from the publication. The sample table holds about 340,000 distinct CDR3 sequences, of which approximately 13% were seen once. Around 7.8% of the sample belongs to the ten largest clones.

The CDR3 runs 15 amino acids, cysteine and phenylalanine included. Only the CDR3 DNA is retained, 45 bases long and in frame from the first base. Looking up the germline V gene yields CDR1 MGHRA and CDR2 YSYEKL. V is trimmed back by 2 bases and J by 4 bases, and the junction contains 7 bases that no gene match accounts for. With respect to this clonotype: Its specific antigen is unknown. The input lacks base qualities; no much larger clone sits a single base away.

These data also formed part of another study, on yellow fever vaccine responses in identical twins. The second study also describes: According to the authors, the vaccine-induced T cell response in identical twins seemed to be partly convergent and partly specific to each individual. Focusing on identical twins, the study followed the T cell clones that responded to the vaccine, and did so with precision.

The clonotype comes from a young woman in good health. In this chain, TRBV4-1 is recombined with TRBJ2-5; 7 bases in the junction line up with TRBD2. Sequences were obtained from CD8+ T cells sorted from blood. The nucleotide sequence reads as follows: TGCGCCAGCAGCCAACTGGTAGCGGGCGGAGAGACCCAGTACTTC. It specifies CASSQLVAGGETQYF.